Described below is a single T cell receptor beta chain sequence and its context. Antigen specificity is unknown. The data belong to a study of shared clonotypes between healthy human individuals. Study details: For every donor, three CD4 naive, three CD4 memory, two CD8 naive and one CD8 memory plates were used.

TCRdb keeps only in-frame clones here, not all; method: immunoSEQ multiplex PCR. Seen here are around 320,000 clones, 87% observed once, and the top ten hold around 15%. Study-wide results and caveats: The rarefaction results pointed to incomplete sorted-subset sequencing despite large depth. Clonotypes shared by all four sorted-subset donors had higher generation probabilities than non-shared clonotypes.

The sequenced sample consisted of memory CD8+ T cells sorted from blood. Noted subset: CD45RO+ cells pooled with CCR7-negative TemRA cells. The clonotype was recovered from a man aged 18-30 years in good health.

Written as DNA, the CDR3 is TGTGCCAGCAGTTTCCTTAGACTAGCGGGGGGGCCAGATGAGCAGTTCTTC. Translated: CASSFLRLAGGPDEQFF. The chain employs TRBV27 and TRBJ2-1, with 14 nucleotides matching TRBD2. V dropped 3 bases and J dropped 8; count of bases not matched to a gene: 9. The length of the CDR3 is 17 residues. Germline CDR1 reads MNHEY; CDR2 reads SMNVEV (reference sequence).